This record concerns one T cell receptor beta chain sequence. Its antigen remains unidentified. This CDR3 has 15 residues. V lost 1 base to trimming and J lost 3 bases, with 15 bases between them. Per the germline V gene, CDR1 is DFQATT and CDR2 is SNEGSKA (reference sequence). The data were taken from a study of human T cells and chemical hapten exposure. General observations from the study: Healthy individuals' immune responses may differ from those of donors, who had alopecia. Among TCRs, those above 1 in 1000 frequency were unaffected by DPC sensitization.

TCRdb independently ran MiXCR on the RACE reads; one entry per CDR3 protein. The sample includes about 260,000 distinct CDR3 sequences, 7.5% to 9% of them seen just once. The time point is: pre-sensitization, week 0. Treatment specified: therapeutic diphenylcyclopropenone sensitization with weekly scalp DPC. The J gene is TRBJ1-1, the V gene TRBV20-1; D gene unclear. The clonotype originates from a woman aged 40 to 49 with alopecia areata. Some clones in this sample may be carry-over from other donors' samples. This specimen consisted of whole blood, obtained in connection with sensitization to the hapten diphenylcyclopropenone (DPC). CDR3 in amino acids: CSARVRAPGHTEAFF. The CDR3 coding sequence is TGCAGTGCTAGAGTGCGGGCCCCTGGGCACACTGAAGCTTTCTTT.